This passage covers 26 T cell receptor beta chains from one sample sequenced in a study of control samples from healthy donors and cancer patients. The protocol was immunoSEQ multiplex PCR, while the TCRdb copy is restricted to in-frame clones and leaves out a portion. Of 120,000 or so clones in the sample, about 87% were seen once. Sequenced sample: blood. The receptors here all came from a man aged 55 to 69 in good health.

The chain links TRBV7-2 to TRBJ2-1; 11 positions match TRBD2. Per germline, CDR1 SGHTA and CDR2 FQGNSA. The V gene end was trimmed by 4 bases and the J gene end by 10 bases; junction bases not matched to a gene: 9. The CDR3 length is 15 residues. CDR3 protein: CASSSLAGGLGEQFF. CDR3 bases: TGTGCCAGCAGCTCCCTAGCGGGGGGACTGGGGGAGCAGTTCTTC.

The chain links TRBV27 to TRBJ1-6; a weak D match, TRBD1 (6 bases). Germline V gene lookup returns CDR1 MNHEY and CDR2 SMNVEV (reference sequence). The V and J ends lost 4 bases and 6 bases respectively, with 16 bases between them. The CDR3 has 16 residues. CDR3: CASSSLEGVSNSPLHF. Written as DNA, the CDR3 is TGTGCCAGCAGTTCCCTTGAGGGGGTGAGTAATTCACCCCTCCACTTT.

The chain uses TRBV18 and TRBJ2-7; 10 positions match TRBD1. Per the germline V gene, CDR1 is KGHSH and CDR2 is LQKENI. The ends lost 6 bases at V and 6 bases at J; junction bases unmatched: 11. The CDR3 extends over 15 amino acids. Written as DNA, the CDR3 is TGTGCCAGCTCCCCTGGGACAGGGGCCCTGGGCGAGCAGTACTTC. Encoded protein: CASSPGTGALGEQYF.

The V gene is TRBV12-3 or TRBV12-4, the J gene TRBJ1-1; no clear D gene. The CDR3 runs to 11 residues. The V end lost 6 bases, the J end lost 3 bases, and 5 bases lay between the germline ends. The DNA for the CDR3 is TGTGCCAGCAGGTCCTACACTGAAGCTTTCTTT. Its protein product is CASRSYTEAFF.

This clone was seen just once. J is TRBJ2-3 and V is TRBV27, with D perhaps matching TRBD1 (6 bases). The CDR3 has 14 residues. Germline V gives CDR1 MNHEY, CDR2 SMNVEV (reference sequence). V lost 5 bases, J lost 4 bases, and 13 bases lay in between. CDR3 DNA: TGTGCCAGCAGTGGAACAGGGTTTGCAGATACGCAGTATTTT. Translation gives CASSGTGFADTQYF.

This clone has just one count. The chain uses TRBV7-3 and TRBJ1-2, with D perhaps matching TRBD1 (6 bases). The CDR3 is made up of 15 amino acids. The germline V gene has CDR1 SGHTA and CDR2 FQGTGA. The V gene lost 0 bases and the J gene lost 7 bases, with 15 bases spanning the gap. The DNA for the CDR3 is TGTGCCAGCAGCTTAACTCGGGGCAGGGGACCTGGCTACACCTTC. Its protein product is CASSLTRGRGPGYTF. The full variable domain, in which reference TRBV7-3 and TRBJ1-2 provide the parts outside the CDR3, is GAGVSQTPSNKVTEKGKYVELRCDPISGHTALYWYRQSLGQGPEFLIYFQGTGAADDSGLPNDRFFAVRPEGSVSTLKIQRTERGDSAVYLCASSLTRGRGPGYTFGSGTRLTVV.

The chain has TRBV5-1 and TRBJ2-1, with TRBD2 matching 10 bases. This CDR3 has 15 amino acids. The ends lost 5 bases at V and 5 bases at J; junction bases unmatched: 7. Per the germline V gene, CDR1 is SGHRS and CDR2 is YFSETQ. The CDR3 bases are TGCGCCAGCAGTATAGCGGGGGGAGGACACAATGAGCAGTTCTTC. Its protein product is CASSIAGGGHNEQFF.

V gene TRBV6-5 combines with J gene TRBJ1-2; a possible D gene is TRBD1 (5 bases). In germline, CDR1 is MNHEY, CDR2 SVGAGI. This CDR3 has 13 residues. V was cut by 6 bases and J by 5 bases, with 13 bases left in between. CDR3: CASSPGRIYGYTF. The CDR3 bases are TGTGCCAGCAGCCCGGGACGGATATATGGCTACACCTTC.

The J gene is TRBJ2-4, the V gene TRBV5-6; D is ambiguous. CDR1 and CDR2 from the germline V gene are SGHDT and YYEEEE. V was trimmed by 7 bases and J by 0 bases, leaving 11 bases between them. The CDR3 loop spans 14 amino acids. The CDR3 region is CASPRPKAKNIQYF. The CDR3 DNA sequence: TGTGCCAGCCCGCGCCCTAAAGCCAAAAACATTCAGTACTTC.

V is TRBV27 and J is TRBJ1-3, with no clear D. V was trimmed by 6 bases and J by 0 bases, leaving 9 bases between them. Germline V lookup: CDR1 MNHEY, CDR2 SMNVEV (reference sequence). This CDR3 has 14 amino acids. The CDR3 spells CASSIGVSGNTIYF. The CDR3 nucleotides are TGTGCCAGCAGCATAGGCGTCTCTGGAAACACCATATATTTT.

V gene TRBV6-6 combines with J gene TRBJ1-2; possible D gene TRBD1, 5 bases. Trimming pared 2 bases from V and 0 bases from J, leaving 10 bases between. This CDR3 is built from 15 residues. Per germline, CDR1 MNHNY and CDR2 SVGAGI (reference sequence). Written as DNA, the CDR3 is TGTGCCAGCAGTTACCCCCAGGGAACTAACTATGGCTACACCTTC. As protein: CASSYPQGTNYGYTF.

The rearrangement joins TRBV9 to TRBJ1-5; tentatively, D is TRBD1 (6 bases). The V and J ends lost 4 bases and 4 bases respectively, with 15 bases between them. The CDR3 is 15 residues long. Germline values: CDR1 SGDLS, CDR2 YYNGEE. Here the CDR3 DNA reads TGTGCCAGCAGCCGGGGGACAAACCCAAATCAGCCCCAGCATTTT. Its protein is CASSRGTNPNQPQHF.

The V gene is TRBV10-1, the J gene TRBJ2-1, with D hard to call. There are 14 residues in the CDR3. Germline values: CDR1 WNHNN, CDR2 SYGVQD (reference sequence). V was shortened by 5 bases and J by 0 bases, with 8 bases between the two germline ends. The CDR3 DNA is TGCGCCAGCAGTCCCTCGAGCTCCTACAATGAGCAGTTCTTC. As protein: CASSPSSSYNEQFF.

This CDR3 is CARPGGTINTEAFF. CDR3 nucleotide sequence: TGTGCCCGCCCGGGGGGAACGATAAACACTGAAGCTTTCTTT. V is TRBV6-5 and J is TRBJ1-1; D possibly corresponds to TRBD1 (5 bases). Looked up from germline, CDR1 is MNHEY and CDR2 is SVGAGI. The CDR3 is made up of 14 amino acids. V dropped 11 bases and J dropped 2 bases, with 18 bases sitting between them.

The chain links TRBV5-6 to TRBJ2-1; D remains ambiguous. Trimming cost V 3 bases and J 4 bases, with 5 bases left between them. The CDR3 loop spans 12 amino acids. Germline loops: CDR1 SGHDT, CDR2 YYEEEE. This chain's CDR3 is CASSYSYNEQFF. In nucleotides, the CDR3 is TGTGCCAGCAGCTACAGTTACAATGAGCAGTTCTTC.

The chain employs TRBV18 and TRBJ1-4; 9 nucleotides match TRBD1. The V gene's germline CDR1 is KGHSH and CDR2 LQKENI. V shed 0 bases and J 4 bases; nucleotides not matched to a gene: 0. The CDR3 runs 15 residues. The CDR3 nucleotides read TGTGCCAGCTCACCACCGGGACAGGGTAATGAAAAACTGTTTTTT. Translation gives CASSPPGQGNEKLFF.

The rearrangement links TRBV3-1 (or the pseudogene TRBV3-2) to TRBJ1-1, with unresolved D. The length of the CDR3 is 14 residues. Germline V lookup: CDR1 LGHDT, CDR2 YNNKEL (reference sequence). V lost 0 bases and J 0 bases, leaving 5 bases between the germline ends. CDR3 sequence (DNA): TGTGCCAGCAGCCAAGAGACGATGAACACTGAAGCTTTCTTT. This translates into CASSQETMNTEAFF.

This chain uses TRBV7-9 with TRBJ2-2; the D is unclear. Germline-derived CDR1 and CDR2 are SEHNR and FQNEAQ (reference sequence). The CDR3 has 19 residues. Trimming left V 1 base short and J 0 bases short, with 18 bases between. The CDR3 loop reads CASSLVLVGRFANTGELFF. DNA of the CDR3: TGTGCCAGCAGCTTAGTCCTGGTCGGACGGTTCGCGAACACCGGGGAGCTGTTTTTT.

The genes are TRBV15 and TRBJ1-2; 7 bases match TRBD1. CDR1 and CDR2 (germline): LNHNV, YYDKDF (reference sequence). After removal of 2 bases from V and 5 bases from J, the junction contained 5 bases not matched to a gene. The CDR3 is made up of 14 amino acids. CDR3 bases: TGTGCCACCAGCAGATCTACGACAGGGTATGGCTACACCTTC. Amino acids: CATSRSTTGYGYTF.

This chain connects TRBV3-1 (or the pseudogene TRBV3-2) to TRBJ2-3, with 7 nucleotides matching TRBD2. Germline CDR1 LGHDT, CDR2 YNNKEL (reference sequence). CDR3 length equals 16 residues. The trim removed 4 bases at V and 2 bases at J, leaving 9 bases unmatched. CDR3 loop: CASSPISSGPTDTQYF. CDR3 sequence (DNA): TGTGCCAGCAGCCCGATCTCTAGCGGACCCACAGATACGCAGTATTTT.

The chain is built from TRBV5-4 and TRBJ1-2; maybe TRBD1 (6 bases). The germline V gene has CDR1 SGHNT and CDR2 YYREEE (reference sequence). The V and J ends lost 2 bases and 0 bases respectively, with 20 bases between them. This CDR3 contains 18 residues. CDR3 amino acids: CASSFGRSRGLANYGYTF. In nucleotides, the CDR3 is TGTGCCAGCAGCTTCGGCAGGTCCAGGGGACTGGCTAACTATGGCTACACCTTC. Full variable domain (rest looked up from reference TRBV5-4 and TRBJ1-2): ETGVTQSPTHLIKTRGQQVTLRCSSQSGHNTVSWYQQALGQGPQFIFQYYREEENGRGNFPPRFSGLQFPNYSSELNVNALELDDSALYLCASSFGRSRGLANYGYTFGSGTRLTVV.

The CDR3, as DNA: TGTGCCAGCTCACCGAATAGCGGGGGGCAAGAGACCCAGTACTTC. Amino acids: CASSPNSGGQETQYF. The V and J genes are TRBV18 and TRBJ2-5; 10 nucleotides align to TRBD2. CDR1 and CDR2 from the germline V gene are KGHSH and LQKENI. The junction had 3 bases not matched to a gene; V was cut back by 3 bases and J by 2 bases. This CDR3 contains 15 residues.

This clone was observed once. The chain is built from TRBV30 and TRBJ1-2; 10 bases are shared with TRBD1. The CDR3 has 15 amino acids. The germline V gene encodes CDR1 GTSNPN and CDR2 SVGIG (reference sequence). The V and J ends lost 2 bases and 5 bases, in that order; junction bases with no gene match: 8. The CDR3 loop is CAWSLTGGFPYGYTF. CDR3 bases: TGTGCCTGGAGTTTGACAGGGGGCTTCCCTTATGGCTACACCTTC.

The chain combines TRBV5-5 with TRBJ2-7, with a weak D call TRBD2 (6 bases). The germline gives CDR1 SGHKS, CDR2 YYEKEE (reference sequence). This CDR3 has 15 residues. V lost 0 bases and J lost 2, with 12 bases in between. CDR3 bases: TGTGCCAGCAGCTTGGCGGGGGTGGCTCCCTACGAGCAGTACTTC. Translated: CASSLAGVAPYEQYF.

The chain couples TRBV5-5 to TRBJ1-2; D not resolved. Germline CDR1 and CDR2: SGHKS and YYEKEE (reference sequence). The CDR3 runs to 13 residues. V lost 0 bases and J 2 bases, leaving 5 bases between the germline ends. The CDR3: CASSLAANYGYTF. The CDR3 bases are TGTGCCAGCAGCTTGGCCGCAAACTATGGCTACACCTTC.

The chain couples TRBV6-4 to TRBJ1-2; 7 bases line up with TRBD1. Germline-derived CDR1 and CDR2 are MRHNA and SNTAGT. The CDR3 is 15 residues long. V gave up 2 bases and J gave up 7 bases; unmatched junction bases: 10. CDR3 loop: CASSDGRGGASGYTF. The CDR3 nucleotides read TGTGCCAGCAGTGACGGCAGGGGGGGGGCCTCTGGCTACACCTTC.